This T cell receptor (beta chain) was captured in a study of blood T cell repertoires in COVID-19. Authors' analysis steps: Amplification of reference gene primers provided the estimated nucleated cell counts. The table came from immunoSEQ multiplex PCR; TCRdb's copy has only in-frame clones and leaves some out. V and J calls and clone size are those listed in that table; D and trimming were worked out from the DNA. The sample shows about 53,000 clones, around nine tenths of them seen only once. Trimming left V 4 bases short and J 2 bases short, with 15 bases between. Germline CDR1 is SGDLS and CDR2 is YYNGEE. The CDR3 totals 16 residues.

The chain is built from TRBV9 and TRBJ2-2, with a possible D match to TRBD1 (6 bases). This clonotype was obtained from a man in his fifties with acute or convalescent COVID-19. Sequenced material: peripheral blood. This CDR3 is CASSPPGHPNTGELFF. In DNA, the CDR3 is TGTGCCAGCAGCCCTCCGGGACACCCTAACACCGGGGAGCTGTTTTTT.